The TCR beta chain described here comes from a study of identical twins. Broader study findings: Beta clonotypes that were abundant in cord blood contained fewer insertions, a pattern absent from memory repertoires.

TCRdb used MiXCR to reprocess the 5' RACE reads, holding one entry per CDR3 protein. Of around 490,000 distinct CDR3 sequences in the sample, roughly an eighth were seen once. The CDR3 loop spans 14 amino acids. Trimming removed 6 bases from V and 10 bases from J; junction bases left unmatched: 10. This clonotype showed up just a few times. What it recognizes is unknown. This sample also appeared in a second study, on yellow fever vaccine responses in identical twins.

Material: CD4+ T cells sorted from blood. The genes are TRBV12-3 or TRBV12-4 and TRBJ2-1; 9 bases fit TRBD1. The sequence derives from a woman aged 18-30 years in good health. The CDR3, as DNA: TGTGCCAGCAGCCGGACAGGGGTCGGGAGCGAGCAGTTCTTC. It is translated as CASSRTGVGSEQFF.